The source of this T cell receptor beta chain is a study of blood T cell repertoires in COVID-19. Study-level background: Donors in the United States, Italy and Spain gave samples during acute or convalescent COVID-19. Nucleic acid was either cDNA or gDNA, and it came from T cells, B-cell-depleted T cells, or PBMCs.

Per the germline V gene, CDR1 is SNHLY and CDR2 is FYNNEI. Trimming shortened V by 8 bases and J by 2 bases, and 18 bases separated the two germline ends. CDR3 length equals 15 residues. As originally analysed: Amplification of reference gene primers provided the estimated nucleated cell counts. Measured with immunoSEQ multiplex PCR; TCRdb has only the in-frame clones, and not every one. The V and J calls and clone size were taken over from that table, and D and trimming were inferred from the DNA. The data show 140,000 or so clones, with about 90% seen just once and roughly a tenth held by the top ten.

V gene TRBV2 combines with J gene TRBJ2-5; D may be TRBD1 (6 bases). The specimen was peripheral blood. The source of this sequence is a man in his fifties or sixties with active or convalescent COVID-19. The CDR3 sequence: CASLGQGNPQETQYF. Here the CDR3 DNA reads TGTGCCAGCCTGGGACAAGGGAATCCACAAGAGACCCAGTACTTC.